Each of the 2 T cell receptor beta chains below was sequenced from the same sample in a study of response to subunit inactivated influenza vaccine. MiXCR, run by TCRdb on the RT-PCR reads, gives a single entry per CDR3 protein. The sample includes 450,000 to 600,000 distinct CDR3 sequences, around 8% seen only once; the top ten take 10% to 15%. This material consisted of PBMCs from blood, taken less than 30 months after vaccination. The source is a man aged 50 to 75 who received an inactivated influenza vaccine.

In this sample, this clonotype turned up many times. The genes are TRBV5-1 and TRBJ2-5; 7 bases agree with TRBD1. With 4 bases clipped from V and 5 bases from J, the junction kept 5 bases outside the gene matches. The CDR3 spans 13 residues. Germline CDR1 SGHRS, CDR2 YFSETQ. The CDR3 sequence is CASSVTGIETQYF. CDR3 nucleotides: TGCGCCAGCAGCGTGACAGGGATCGAGACCCAGTACTTC.

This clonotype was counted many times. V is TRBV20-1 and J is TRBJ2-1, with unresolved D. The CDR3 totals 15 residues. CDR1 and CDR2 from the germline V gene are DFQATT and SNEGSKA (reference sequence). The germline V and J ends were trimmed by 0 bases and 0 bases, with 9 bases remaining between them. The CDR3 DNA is TGCAGTGCTAGAGAGGGATCCAACTCCTACAATGAGCAGTTCTTC. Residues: CSAREGSNSYNEQFF.